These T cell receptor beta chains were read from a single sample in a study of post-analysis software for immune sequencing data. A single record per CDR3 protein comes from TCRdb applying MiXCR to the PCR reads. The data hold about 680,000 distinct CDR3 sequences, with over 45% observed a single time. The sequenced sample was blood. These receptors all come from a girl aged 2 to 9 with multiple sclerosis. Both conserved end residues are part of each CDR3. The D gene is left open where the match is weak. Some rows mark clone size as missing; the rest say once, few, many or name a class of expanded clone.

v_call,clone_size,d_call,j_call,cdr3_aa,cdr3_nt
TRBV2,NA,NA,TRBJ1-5,CASKRINQPQHF,TGTGCCAGCAAACGGATTAATCAGCCCCAGCATTTT
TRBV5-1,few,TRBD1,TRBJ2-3,CASSLAGGPTDTQYF,TGCGCCAGCAGCTTGGCAGGGGGTCCCACGGATACGCAGTATTTT
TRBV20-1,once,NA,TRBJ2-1,CSSLGGGNEQFF,TGCAGTAGTTTAGGAGGGGGCAATGAGCAGTTCTTC
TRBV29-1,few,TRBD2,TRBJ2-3,CSVVGRNTDTQYF,TGCAGCGTTGTCGGGAGGAACACAGATACGCAGTATTTT
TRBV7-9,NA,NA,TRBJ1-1,CASSLGSNEAFF,TGTGCCAGCAGCTTAGGAAGTAATGAAGCTTTCTTT
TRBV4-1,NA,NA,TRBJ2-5,CASSQDVLLRKEQYF,TGCGCCAGCAGCCAAGATGTACTGCTCCGGAAGGAGCAGTACTTC
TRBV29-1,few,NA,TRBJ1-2,CSSSRGGGYGYTF,TGCAGCTCCTCCCGAGGGGGAGGATATGGCTACACCTTC
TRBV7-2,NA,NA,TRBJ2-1,CASSLEGTVSYNEQFF,TGTGCCAGCAGCTTAGAAGGGACTGTCTCCTACAATGAGCAGTTCTTC
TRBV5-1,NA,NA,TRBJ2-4,CASSLRRGSKNIQYF,TGCGCCAGCAGCTTGAGACGGGGTTCCAAAAACATTCAGTACTTC
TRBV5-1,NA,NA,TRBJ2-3,CASSLVSGRADTQYF,TGCGCCAGCAGCTTGGTCTCAGGGCGGGCAGATACGCAGTATTTT
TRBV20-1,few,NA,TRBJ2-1,CSASLGGINEQFF,TGCAGTGCTTCCTTAGGGGGGATCAATGAGCAGTTCTTC
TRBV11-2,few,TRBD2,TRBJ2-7,CASSRGTRGYEQYF,TGTGCCAGCAGCCGCGGGACTAGAGGCTACGAGCAGTACTTC
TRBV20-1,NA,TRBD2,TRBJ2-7,CSARGADAAYEQYF,TGCAGTGCGCGGGGGGCAGACGCGGCCTACGAGCAGTACTTC
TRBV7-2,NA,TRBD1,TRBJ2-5,CASSLVGGTGAQETQYF,TGTGCCAGCAGCTTAGTTGGGGGGACAGGGGCCCAAGAGACCCAGTACTTC
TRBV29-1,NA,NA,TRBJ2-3,CSVLPSTDTQYF,TGCAGCGTTTTACCCAGCACAGATACGCAGTATTTT
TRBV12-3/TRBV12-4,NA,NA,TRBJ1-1,CASSIRRDSTEAFF,TGTGCCAGCAGTATAAGACGGGATAGCACTGAAGCTTTCTTT
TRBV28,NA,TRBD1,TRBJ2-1,CASTYQGAYNEQFF,TGTGCCAGCACCTACCAGGGGGCCTACAATGAGCAGTTCTTC
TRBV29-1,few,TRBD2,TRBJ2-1,CSVIRTSINEQFF,TGCAGCGTTATCCGGACTAGCATCAATGAGCAGTTCTTC
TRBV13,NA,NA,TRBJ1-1,CASSLPTGTEAFF,TGTGCCAGCAGCTTACCCACCGGGACTGAAGCTTTCTTT
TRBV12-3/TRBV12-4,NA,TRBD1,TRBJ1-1,CASSLRTGGLAFF,TGTGCCAGCAGTTTACGTACAGGGGGTTTAGCTTTCTTT
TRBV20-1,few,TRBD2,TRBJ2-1,CSASPSGYNEQFF,TGCAGTGCTAGTCCTAGCGGCTACAATGAGCAGTTCTTC
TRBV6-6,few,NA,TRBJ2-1,CAGSSAPPSEQFF,TGTGCCGGCTCTAGCGCCCCTCCTAGTGAGCAGTTCTTC
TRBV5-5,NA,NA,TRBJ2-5,CASSPWSRETQYF,TGTGCCAGCAGCCCGTGGAGCCGGGAGACCCAGTACTTC
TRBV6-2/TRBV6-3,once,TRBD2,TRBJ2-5,CASRRGLAGRRETQYF,TGTGCCAGCAGGAGGGGACTAGCGGGACGCCGAGAGACCCAGTACTTC
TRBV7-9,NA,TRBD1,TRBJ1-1,CASSLGKWTGQRGEAFF,TGTGCCAGCAGCTTGGGAAAGTGGACAGGGCAAAGAGGTGAAGCTTTCTTT
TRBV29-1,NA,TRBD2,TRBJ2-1,CSGVPGLEWSNEQFF,TGCAGCGGCGTGCCGGGACTAGAGTGGTCCAATGAGCAGTTCTTC
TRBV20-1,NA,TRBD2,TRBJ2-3,CSADLAGDTQYF,TGCAGTGCTGACCTAGCGGGAGATACGCAGTATTTT
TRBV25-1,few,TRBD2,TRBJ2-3,CASSVAGADTQYF,TGTGCCAGCAGTGTAGCGGGGGCAGATACGCAGTATTTT
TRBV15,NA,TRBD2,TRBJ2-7,CATSTGLAGYYEQYF,TGTGCCACCAGCACCGGACTAGCGGGTTACTACGAGCAGTACTTC
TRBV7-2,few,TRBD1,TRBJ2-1,CASSTWTGAWRGNEQFF,TGTGCCAGCAGCACCTGGACAGGGGCTTGGAGGGGCAATGAGCAGTTCTTC
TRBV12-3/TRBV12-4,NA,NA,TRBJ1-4,CASSLSTDRLFF,TGTGCCAGCAGTTTAAGCACAGATCGACTGTTTTTT
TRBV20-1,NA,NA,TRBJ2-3,CSARSGSPADTQYF,TGCAGTGCTAGATCGGGCTCCCCGGCAGATACGCAGTATTTT
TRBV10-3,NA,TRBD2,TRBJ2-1,CAISSGTSGGGSYNEQFF,TGTGCCATCAGCTCCGGGACTAGCGGGGGAGGCTCCTACAATGAGCAGTTCTTC
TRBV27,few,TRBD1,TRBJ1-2,CASSLGQGAIRGYTF,TGTGCCAGCAGTTTAGGGCAGGGGGCGATTCGGGGCTACACCTTC
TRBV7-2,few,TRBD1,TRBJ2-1,CASSLKGTGGYNEQFF,TGTGCCAGCAGCTTGAAGGGGACAGGCGGTTACAATGAGCAGTTCTTC
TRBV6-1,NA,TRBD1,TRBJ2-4,CASSETGAGSKNIQYF,TGTGCCAGCAGTGAGACAGGGGCGGGATCCAAAAACATTCAGTACTTC
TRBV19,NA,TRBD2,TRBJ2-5,CASAAGGTQETQYF,TGTGCCAGTGCAGCGGGGGGGACACAAGAGACCCAGTACTTC
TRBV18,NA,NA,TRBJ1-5,CASSPGGVSNQPQHF,TGTGCCAGCTCACCAGGGGGGGTATCCAATCAGCCCCAGCATTTT
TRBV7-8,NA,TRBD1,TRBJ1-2,CASSSRQGALDYGYTF,TGTGCCAGCAGCTCGCGACAGGGGGCCTTAGACTATGGCTACACCTTC
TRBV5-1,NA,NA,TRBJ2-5,CASNLEGAETQYF,TGCGCCAGCAACTTAGAGGGCGCAGAGACCCAGTACTTC
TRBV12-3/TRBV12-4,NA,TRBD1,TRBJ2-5,CASSFRDRGLETQYF,TGTGCCAGCAGTTTCCGGGACAGGGGGCTGGAGACCCAGTACTTC
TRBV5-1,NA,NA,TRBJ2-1,CASSLTGDVSYNEQFF,TGCGCCAGCAGCTTAACTGGGGACGTGTCCTACAATGAGCAGTTCTTC
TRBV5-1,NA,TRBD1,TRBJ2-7,CASSEGGTGRYEQYF,TGCGCCAGCAGCGAGGGCGGGACAGGGAGGTACGAGCAGTACTTC
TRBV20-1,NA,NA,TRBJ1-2,CSASKRVNYGYTF,TGCAGTGCTAGTAAGAGGGTTAACTATGGCTACACCTTC
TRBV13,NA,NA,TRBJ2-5,CASSPRPGLETQYF,TGTGCCAGCAGCCCCCGGCCCGGTTTGGAGACCCAGTACTTC
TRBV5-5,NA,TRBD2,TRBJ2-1,CASSLAGTSNYNEQLF,TGTGCCAGCAGCTTGGCCGGGACTAGCAACTACAATGAGCAGCTCTTC
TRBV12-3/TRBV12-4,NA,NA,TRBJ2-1,CASSLEVAGFPSAYNEQFF,TGTGCCAGCAGTTTAGAGGTCGCGGGGTTCCCAAGCGCCTACAATGAGCAGTTCTTC
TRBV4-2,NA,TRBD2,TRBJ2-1,CASSPRGLAGGDGEQFF,TGTGCCAGCAGCCCCCGTGGACTAGCGGGAGGTGACGGCGAGCAGTTCTTC
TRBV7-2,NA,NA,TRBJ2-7,CASSLAVYYEQYF,TGTGCCAGCAGCTTAGCGGTTTACTACGAGCAGTACTTC
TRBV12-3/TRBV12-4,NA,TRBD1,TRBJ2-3,CASSLMTGYTDTQYF,TGTGCCAGCAGTTTGATGACAGGGTACACAGATACGCAGTATTTT
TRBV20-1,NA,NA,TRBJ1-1,CSAGPPEHTEAFF,TGCAGTGCTGGCCCCCCGGAGCACACTGAAGCTTTCTTT
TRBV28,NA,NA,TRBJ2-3,CASSFQLTDTQYF,TGTGCCAGCAGTTTTCAGCTCACAGATACGCAGTATTTT
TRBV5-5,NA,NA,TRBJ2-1,CASSFQYYNEQFF,TGTGCCAGCAGCTTCCAATACTACAATGAGCAGTTCTTC
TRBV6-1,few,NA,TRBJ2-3,CASSGGRRRGADTQYF,TGTGCCAGCAGTGGGGGCAGAAGGCGAGGGGCAGATACGCAGTATTTT